One sample yielded the 4 T cell receptor beta chains listed below, sequenced in a study of cytomegalovirus exposure and HLA in healthy donors. Primers included in the PCR were 60 Vbeta and 13 Jbeta primers. TCRdb's copy holds only in-frame clones and misses some; the assay was immunoSEQ multiplex PCR. Of around 140,000 clones listed, about 84% are singletons. The sample comprised PBMCs. These receptors were collected from a man aged 50 to 59 in good health and CMV-seronegative.

The chain is built from TRBV6-6 and TRBJ1-5, with 9 bases lining up with TRBD1. The junction had 8 bases not matched to a gene; V was cut back by 4 bases and J by 7 bases. From germline, CDR1 is MNHNY and CDR2 SVGAGI (reference sequence). The CDR3 has 15 residues. CDR3 residues: CASSSADRGRQPQHF. The DNA of the CDR3 is TGTGCCAGCAGTTCCGCGGACAGGGGCAGACAGCCCCAGCATTTT.

The rearrangement joins TRBV6-1 to TRBJ1-4; 8 positions agree with TRBD1. The J segment lost 10 bases and the V segment lost 7 bases, leaving 11 bases of the junction unmatched. Germline CDR1 reads MNHNS; CDR2 reads SASEGT. The CDR3 is made up of 14 amino acids. Here the CDR3 DNA reads TGTGCCAGCATGGGGCGACAGGGGATTGGAAAACTGTTTTTT. This sequence encodes CASMGRQGIGKLFF.

The gene calls are TRBV5-1 and TRBJ2-7; 10 bases are shared with TRBD2. The ends lost 2 bases at V and 4 bases at J; junction bases unmatched: 6. Per the germline V gene, CDR1 is SGHRS and CDR2 is YFSETQ. The CDR3 covers 15 residues. The CDR3 DNA sequence: TGCGCCAGCAGCTTTGGGGCTAGCGGGAGTTACGAGCAGTACTTC. It encodes CASSFGASGSYEQYF.

This rearrangement joins TRBV2 to TRBJ2-1; 7 bases line up with TRBD1. Unmatched junction bases numbered 10, after V lost 5 bases and J lost 3 bases. This CDR3 comprises 16 residues. The germline V gene has CDR1 SNHLY and CDR2 FYNNEI. The CDR3: CASSQQGSPFYNEQFF. The CDR3, as DNA: TGTGCCAGCAGTCAACAGGGGTCCCCTTTCTACAATGAGCAGTTCTTC.